This T cell receptor beta chain was sequenced during a study of blood T cell repertoires in COVID-19. Across the whole study: Acute-phase and convalescent COVID-19 samples originated in the United States, Italy and Spain.

V was cut by 4 bases and J by 2 bases, with 26 bases left in between. Germline V gives CDR1 LNHDA, CDR2 SQIVND (reference sequence). There are 19 residues in the CDR3. Clones were sequenced by immunoSEQ multiplex PCR, and TCRdb holds only the in-frame ones, with some missing. The sample has 250,000 to 400,000 clones; 90% are singletons. Source material: peripheral blood. This clonotype was sampled from a woman younger than 45 with COVID-19, enrolled during active disease. The chain couples TRBV19 to TRBJ1-1, with D maybe TRBD1 (5 bases). Here the CDR3 reads CASSTSPVRQWGVNTEAFF. The CDR3 nucleotides are TGTGCCAGTAGTACTAGTCCAGTCCGACAGTGGGGGGTCAACACTGAAGCTTTCTTT. The full variable domain, rest sourced from reference TRBV19 and TRBJ1-1, is DGGITQSPKYLFRKEGQNVTLSCEQNLNHDAMYWYRQDPGQGLRLIYYSQIVNDFQKGDIAEGYSVSREKKESFPLTVTSAQKNPTAFYLCASSTSPVRQWGVNTEAFFGQGTRLTVV.